Presented here are 29 T cell receptor beta chains from one specimen sequenced in a study of T cell responses to AZD1222 COVID-19 vaccine. Generated by immunoSEQ multiplex PCR, the TCRdb table keeps only in-frame clones and is missing some. The table lists roughly 250,000 clones, just over 90% of them singletons, with around 0.57% in the top ten. Sequences were derived from peripheral blood, sampled on day 0 of AZD1222 vaccination. The receptors come from an adult in good health.

The CDR3 region is CASGTTGNQPQHF. The CDR3 nucleotides read TGTGCCAGCGGGACAACAGGCAATCAGCCCCAGCATTTT. The genes are TRBV6-5 and TRBJ1-5; perhaps TRBD1 as D (6 bases). Per germline, CDR1 MNHEY and CDR2 SVGAGI. The CDR3 is 13 amino acids. Trimming took 8 bases from V and 2 from J, leaving 10 bases between them.

This sequence joins TRBV18 and TRBJ1-5; 9 bases fit TRBD1. This CDR3 has 16 residues. V dropped 3 bases and J dropped 1; count of bases not matched to a gene: 4. Germline V gene data show CDR1 as KGHSH and CDR2 as LQKENI. DNA for the CDR3: TGTGCCAGCTCACCGTCGACAGGGGGAAGCAATCAGCCCCAGCATTTT. This gives the protein CASSPSTGGSNQPQHF.

The rearrangement links TRBV28 to TRBJ2-7; 10 bases align to TRBD1. Germline V gives CDR1 MDHEN, CDR2 SYDVKM. The ends lost 7 bases at V and 5 bases at J; junction bases unmatched: 8. The CDR3 is 14 residues long. The DNA for the CDR3 is TGTGCCAGCAAGCCCGGGACAGGGGTCCACGAGCAGTACTTC. Protein: CASKPGTGVHEQYF. The full variable domain, in which reference TRBV28 and TRBJ2-7 provide the parts outside the CDR3, is DVKVTQSSRYLVKRTGEKVFLECVQDMDHENMFWYRQDPGLGLRLIYFSYDVKMKEKGDIPEGYSVSREKKERFSLILESASTNQTSMYLCASKPGTGVHEQYFGPGTRLTVT.

J is TRBJ2-1 and V is TRBV5-1; tentatively, D is TRBD2 (6 bases). The V end was cut by 2 bases, the J end by 6 bases, with 15 bases between. This CDR3 is 15 amino acids long. Germline V gene data show CDR1 as SGHRS and CDR2 as YFSETQ. For the CDR3, the DNA is TGCGCCAGCAGCTTCTTGTCGGGAGCGAGCAATGAGCAGTTCTTC. This translates into CASSFLSGASNEQFF.

The chain uses TRBV7-2 and TRBJ2-3; tentative D call: TRBD2 (6 bases). V lost 5 bases and J lost 2, with 11 bases in between. The germline CDR1 and CDR2 sequences are SGHTA and FQGNSA. CDR3 length: 14 amino acids. CDR3 nucleotide sequence: TGTGCCAGCAGCGGGGACTCTTTCACAGATACGCAGTATTTT. As protein: CASSGDSFTDTQYF.

The chain has TRBV28 and TRBJ2-4; perhaps TRBD2 as D (6 bases). V gave up 3 bases and J gave up 0 bases, with 21 bases separating them. The CDR3 runs to 19 residues. The germline CDR1 and CDR2 sequences are MDHEN and SYDVKM. Written as DNA, the CDR3 is TGTGCCAGCAGTTTGCGGGGACTGAAGGGAACTTTAGCCAAAAACATTCAGTACTTC. As protein: CASSLRGLKGTLAKNIQYF.

The rearrangement uses TRBV28 and TRBJ2-1; 7 nucleotides match TRBD2. Germline CDR1 is MDHEN and CDR2 is SYDVKM. Germline trimming cut 4 bases from V and 3 bases from J; bases unmatched to any gene: 12. The CDR3 contains 17 residues. This CDR3 is CASSSPKGAGDYNEQFF. The CDR3 coding sequence is TGTGCCAGCAGTTCCCCCAAAGGTGCGGGGGACTACAATGAGCAGTTCTTC.

To note about this clone: Other DNA sequences in the sample encode the same CDR3. This rearrangement joins TRBV28 to TRBJ1-1, with D unresolved. Germline CDR1 is MDHEN and CDR2 is SYDVKM. V gave up 2 bases and J gave up 4 bases, with 5 bases separating them. This CDR3 has 12 amino acids. DNA of the CDR3: TGTGCCAGCAGTTTAAGTAGCACTGAAGCTTTCTTT. Protein sequence: CASSLSSTEAFF.

The chain has TRBV7-9 and TRBJ2-7; the match to TRBD2 covers 11 bases. The CDR3 covers 15 residues. Trimming at V came to 5 bases and at J to 5 bases, leaving 8 bases not matched to a gene. The germline gives CDR1 SEHNR, CDR2 FQNEAQ (reference sequence). CDR3 protein: CASSEGLAEPHEQYF. DNA for the CDR3: TGTGCCAGCAGCGAGGGACTAGCGGAGCCCCACGAGCAGTACTTC.

The chain links TRBV11-2 to TRBJ1-2; D is perhaps TRBD1 (6 bases). Deletions cut 5 bases from V and 10 bases from J, with 20 bases between. Germline lookup yields CDR1 SGHAT and CDR2 FQNNGV. There are 14 residues in the CDR3. The CDR3 loop reads CASSPIWGHGNYTF. The CDR3 nucleotides read TGTGCCAGCAGCCCCATTTGGGGGCATGGGAACTACACCTTC.

The V gene is TRBV5-6, the J gene TRBJ1-2, with a weak D call TRBD1 (5 bases). The CDR3 loop spans 11 amino acids. Germline V gene sequence: CDR1 SGHDT, CDR2 YYEEEE. The ends were cut back, 3 bases at V and 8 bases at J, with 8 bases in the middle. CDR3 sequence: CASSWGRGYTF. The CDR3 nucleotides read TGTGCCAGCAGCTGGGGCAGGGGCTACACCTTC.

This clone was observed a single time. V is TRBV5-8 and J is TRBJ1-1, with D unclear. Per germline, CDR1 SGHTS and CDR2 YDEGEE. The CDR3 extends over 11 amino acids. The V and J ends lost 2 bases and 4 bases respectively, with 3 bases between them. The CDR3 sequence: CASSFTTEAFF. The DNA of the CDR3 is TGTGCCAGCAGCTTTACCACTGAAGCTTTCTTT.

This rearrangement joins TRBV6-5 to TRBJ2-7, with TRBD1 matching over 9 bases. The CDR3 is 13 residues long. The V gene end was trimmed by 7 bases and the J gene end by 9 bases; junction bases not matched to a gene: 10. Germline V gene sequence: CDR1 MNHEY, CDR2 SVGAGI. The CDR3 reads CASTRDRDRGQYF. DNA of the CDR3: TGTGCCAGCACCCGGGACAGGGACCGGGGGCAGTACTTC.

This rearrangement joins TRBV7-2 to TRBJ2-7; D unclear. With 1 base removed from V and 2 bases from J, the gap between germline ends came to 9 bases. This CDR3 comprises 14 residues. Germline CDR1 and CDR2: SGHTA and FQGNSA. DNA of the CDR3: TGTGCCAGCAGCTTAGTAGGTGGAACCTACGAGCAGTACTTC. It codes for CASSLVGGTYEQYF.

V and J are TRBV5-1 and TRBJ2-1; D perhaps matches TRBD1 (6 bases). The germline V and J ends were trimmed by 0 bases and 7 bases, with 8 bases remaining between them. The germline V gene encodes CDR1 SGHRS and CDR2 YFSETQ. The CDR3 is 13 residues long. In DNA form, the CDR3 reads TGCGCCAGCAGCTTGGTGGGGGCAAATGAGCAGTTCTTC. This translates into CASSLVGANEQFF. The full variable domain, completed using reference TRBV5-1 and TRBJ2-1, is KAGVTQTPRYLIKTRGQQVTLSCSPISGHRSVSWYQQTPGQGLQFLFEYFSETQRNKGNFPGRFSGRQFSNSRSEMNVSTLELGDSALYLCASSLVGANEQFFGPGTRLTVL.

This clone was picked up one time. V is TRBV7-2 and J is TRBJ2-1; 7 bases map to TRBD2. The CDR3 is made up of 16 amino acids. The V gene's germline CDR1 is SGHTA and CDR2 FQGNSA. J gave up 1 base and V 6 bases, and 9 bases lay outside the gene matches. In DNA form, the CDR3 reads TGTGCCAGCAGACCCGAGCCGGGACTATCCTACAATGAGCAGTTCTTC. The encoded protein is CASRPEPGLSYNEQFF.

The chain uses TRBV3-1 (or the pseudogene TRBV3-2) and TRBJ2-2, with D perhaps matching TRBD1 (5 bases). Germline-derived CDR1 and CDR2 are LGHDT and YNNKEL (reference sequence). Between the trimmed V and J ends, which lost 3 bases and 6 bases, there was a span of 14 bases. The CDR3 length is 15 residues. DNA for the CDR3: TGTGCCAGCAGCCAGCCTAACAGGAGTCCCGGGGAGCTGTTTTTT. Protein product: CASSQPNRSPGELFF.

The V and J genes are TRBV4-3 and TRBJ2-3; tentatively, D is TRBD1 (5 bases). The V gene's germline CDR1 is LGHNA and CDR2 YSLEER. The V end lost 3 bases, the J end lost 1 base, and 14 bases lay between the germline ends. The CDR3 loop spans 16 amino acids. The CDR3 DNA reads as TGCGCCAGCAGCCAGCTGGGGCGCTCCCGCACAGATACGCAGTATTTT. Its protein is CASSQLGRSRTDTQYF.

The chain carries TRBV4-1 and TRBJ1-4, with 9 nucleotides matching TRBD1. V was clipped by 3 bases and J by 5 bases; unmatched bases: 4. Germline CDR1 reads MGHRA; CDR2 reads YSYEKL. The CDR3 is 15 residues long. This chain's CDR3 is CASSHAGTGNEKLFF. Here the CDR3 DNA reads TGCGCCAGCAGCCATGCGGGGACAGGGAATGAAAAACTGTTTTTT.

The chain uses TRBV7-8 and TRBJ1-2; D gene unclear. The CDR3 length is 14 residues. Germline V gives CDR1 SGHVS, CDR2 FQNEAQ. V was trimmed by 5 bases and J by 8 bases, leaving 18 bases between them. CDR3 loop: CASSADFGSGGYTF. The DNA of the CDR3 is TGTGCCAGCAGCGCCGACTTCGGGTCCGGAGGCTACACCTTC.

This chain connects TRBV28 to TRBJ1-1; the D gene is possibly TRBD1 (5 bases). V was shortened by 2 bases and J by 5 bases, with 12 bases between the two germline ends. Germline CDR1 and CDR2: MDHEN and SYDVKM. This CDR3 region has 14 residues. The CDR3 nucleotides read TGTGCCAGCAGTTTACCCGGGGCCTGGACTGAAGCTTTCTTT. As protein: CASSLPGAWTEAFF.

V and J are TRBV5-1 and TRBJ2-3; a possible D gene is TRBD1 (6 bases). There are 14 residues in the CDR3. Germline loops: CDR1 SGHRS, CDR2 YFSETQ. Trimming removed 2 bases at V and 1 base at J, with 8 bases between. CDR3 residues: CASSLWGRTDTQYF. DNA of the CDR3: TGCGCCAGCAGCTTATGGGGGCGCACAGATACGCAGTATTTT.

The rearrangement joins TRBV28 to TRBJ1-1; D unclear. V lost 3 bases, J lost 1 base, and 9 bases lay in between. Germline lookup yields CDR1 MDHEN and CDR2 SYDVKM. This CDR3 contains 14 residues. The CDR3 region has the DNA TGTGCCAGCAGTTTCCCTCCCGGGAACACTGAAGCTTTCTTT. Translation gives CASSFPPGNTEAFF.

V usage is TRBV9 and J usage is TRBJ2-5; 9 bases map to TRBD2. The V gene's germline CDR1 is SGDLS and CDR2 YYNGEE. With V trimmed by 0 bases and J by 11 bases, 8 bases remained unmatched. The length of the CDR3 is 14 residues. The CDR3 nucleotides are TGTGCCAGCAGCGTAGTATCTAGCGGGGCGACGCAGTACTTC. Residues: CASSVVSSGATQYF.

This chain links TRBV18 with TRBJ2-7; D remains unclear. Per germline, CDR1 KGHSH and CDR2 LQKENI. CDR3 length equals 14 residues. V dropped 1 base and J dropped 0 bases, with 7 bases sitting between them. The CDR3 loop reads CASSPRSSSYEQYF. For the CDR3, the DNA is TGTGCCAGCTCACCACGGTCCAGCTCCTACGAGCAGTACTTC.

CDR3 sequence (DNA): TGTGCCAGCAGTCGCCTAAACGGGAGGGACGAGCAGTACTTC. Translation: CASSRLNGRDEQYF. The chain carries TRBV6-2 or TRBV6-3 and TRBJ2-7, with TRBD2 matching 8 bases. From germline, CDR1 is MNHEY and CDR2 SVGEGT. The CDR3 contains 14 residues. V gave up 5 bases and J gave up 5 bases; unmatched junction bases: 8.

This clone has just one count. The rearrangement links TRBV19 to TRBJ1-4; no definite D call. Trimming stripped 5 bases from V and 1 base from J, with 8 bases between. The length of the CDR3 is 14 residues. Germline-derived CDR1 and CDR2 are LNHDA and SQIVND (reference sequence). CDR3 loop: CASSVSGTNEKLFF. CDR3 bases: TGTGCCAGTAGTGTCAGCGGAACTAATGAAAAACTGTTTTTT. The full variable domain, completed using reference TRBV19 and TRBJ1-4, is DGGITQSPKYLFRKEGQNVTLSCEQNLNHDAMYWYRQDPGQGLRLIYYSQIVNDFQKGDIAEGYSVSREKKESFPLTVTSAQKNPTAFYLCASSVSGTNEKLFFGSGTQLSVL.

The chain is built from TRBV4-2 and TRBJ1-2; D is perhaps TRBD1 (5 bases). The CDR3 runs to 13 residues. The ends were cut back, 8 bases at V and 6 bases at J, with 16 bases in the middle. The germline V gene has CDR1 LGHNA and CDR2 YNFKEQ. CDR3 loop: CASHHPGQDGYTF. The DNA for the CDR3 is TGTGCCAGCCACCACCCGGGGCAGGATGGCTACACCTTC.

The V call is TRBV27, the J call TRBJ2-1; 9 nucleotides agree with TRBD2. The J segment lost 6 bases and the V segment lost 8 bases, leaving 5 bases of the junction unmatched. This CDR3 region has 13 residues. Germline V gives CDR1 MNHEY, CDR2 SMNVEV (reference sequence). The CDR3 loop is CASLAGGRNEQFF. For the CDR3, the DNA is TGTGCCAGCCTTGCGGGGGGGCGCAATGAGCAGTTCTTC.